Following are 20 T cell receptor beta chains from one sample sequenced in a study of graft-versus-host responses after intestinal transplantation. The data were produced by immunoSEQ multiplex PCR, yet TCRdb's version contains in-frame clones alone and is incomplete. The table records nearly 100,000 clones, 75% to 95% of them present only once. The starting material was PBMCs, obtained about 450 days after intestinal transplant. The receptors come from a human patient who received an intestinal transplant, so some T cells may come from the graft donor.

The chain joins TRBV9 to TRBJ2-7; 7 bases match TRBD1. CDR1 is SGDLS and CDR2 is YYNGEE in the germline V gene. V was clipped by 3 bases and J by 6 bases; unmatched bases: 15. The CDR3 consists of 16 residues. This CDR3 reads CASSALEGANWSEQYF. CDR3 coding DNA: TGTGCCAGCAGCGCTCTCGAGGGGGCGAACTGGAGCGAGCAGTACTTC. The entire variable domain, with the rest obtained from reference TRBV9 and TRBJ2-7, is as follows: DSGVTQTPKHLITATGQRVTLRCSPRSGDLSVYWYQQSLDQGLQFLIQYYNGEERAKGNILERFSAQQFPDLHSELNLSSLELGDSALYFCASSALEGANWSEQYFGPGTRLTVT.

The chain employs TRBV5-1 and TRBJ1-1; the match to TRBD1 covers 8 bases. Looked up from germline, CDR1 is SGHRS and CDR2 is YFSETQ. This CDR3 contains 15 residues. V lost 4 bases and J lost 6; bases outside the gene matches: 11. CDR3 nucleotides: TGCGCCAGCAGCAACCGGGACAGGTCACGCGCTGAAGCTTTCTTT. It is translated as CASSNRDRSRAEAFF.

V gene TRBV4-1 combines with J gene TRBJ2-2, with 7 bases fitting TRBD1. The CDR3 contains 18 residues. Trimming at V came to 0 bases and at J to 2 bases, leaving 9 bases not matched to a gene. The germline CDR1 and CDR2 sequences are MGHRA and YSYEKL. The CDR3 loop is CASSQDSRQGLNTGELFF. The DNA of the CDR3 is TGCGCCAGCAGCCAAGATTCCCGACAGGGTCTAAACACCGGGGAGCTGTTTTTT.

This clone was counted once. The V gene is TRBV7-3, the J gene TRBJ1-1, with D possibly being TRBD1 (5 bases). V dropped 3 bases and J dropped 8 bases, with 10 bases sitting between them. There are 12 residues in the CDR3. The V gene's germline CDR1 is SGHTA and CDR2 FQGTGA. The CDR3 DNA sequence: TGTGCCAGCAGCTTGGGGACGGAAGAAGCTTTCTTT. It is translated as CASSLGTEEAFF.

As to this clone: Germline is not matched at one junction end, which may reflect a read error. CDR3 sequence (DNA): TGTGCTAGCAGCTCCGGACGGCCTCAAGAGACCCAGTACTTC. Translated: CASSSGRPQETQYF. The J gene is TRBJ2-5, the V gene TRBV7-7, with D unclear. The germline V gene has CDR1 SSHAT and CDR2 FNYEAQ (reference sequence). CDR3 length: 14 amino acids.

The chain uses TRBV5-6 and TRBJ1-5; 7 bases agree with TRBD1. Germline CDR1 is SGHDT and CDR2 is YYEEEE. This CDR3 is 16 amino acids long. The ends lost 3 bases at V and 6 bases at J; junction bases unmatched: 12. CDR3 DNA: TGTGCCAGCAGCTCCCGGACAGGCGGGAAATTTCAGCCCCAGCATTTT. Amino acids: CASSSRTGGKFQPQHF.

The rearrangement joins TRBV5-1 to TRBJ1-1, with no clear D. The germline V gene has CDR1 SGHRS and CDR2 YFSETQ. V was pared by 1 base and J by 6 bases, with 13 bases between. This CDR3 is 14 amino acids long. The CDR3 region is CASSLSQAGAEAFF. The CDR3 DNA reads as TGCGCCAGCAGCTTGAGTCAGGCAGGCGCTGAAGCTTTCTTT.

The CDR3 region is CSVSAGPNSPLHF. CDR3 DNA: TGCAGCGTTTCGGCAGGGCCTAATTCACCCCTCCACTTT. V and J are TRBV29-1 and TRBJ1-6; D perhaps matches TRBD1 (5 bases). The CDR3 runs 13 residues. V gave up 5 bases and J gave up 6 bases, with 11 bases separating them. CDR1 is SQVTM and CDR2 is ANQGSEA in the germline V gene.

The gene calls are TRBV5-6 and TRBJ1-5; no definite D call. The CDR3 extends over 13 amino acids. Between the trimmed V and J ends, which lost 4 bases and 7 bases, there was a span of 12 bases. The germline V gene has CDR1 SGHDT and CDR2 YYEEEE. CDR3 amino acids: CASSGGRGQPQHF. The CDR3 nucleotides are TGTGCCAGCAGCGGTGGACGAGGCCAGCCCCAGCATTTT.

The chain recombines TRBV6-1 with TRBJ2-7, with a weak D call TRBD2 (6 bases). Trimming took 7 bases from V and 3 from J, leaving 16 bases between them. Germline V gene data show CDR1 as MNHNS and CDR2 as SASEGT. CDR3 length: 14 residues. CDR3 in amino acids: CASTGKPGGYEQYF. In nucleotides, the CDR3 is TGTGCCAGCACGGGCAAACCCGGGGGCTACGAGCAGTACTTC.

V and J are TRBV5-1 and TRBJ1-2, with no clear D. V was cut by 4 bases and J by 4 bases, with 14 bases left in between. Germline CDR1 and CDR2: SGHRS and YFSETQ. The CDR3 is 14 amino acids. The CDR3 region has the DNA TGCGCCAGCAGCCAAGGAAATGAGGGCTATGGCTACACCTTC. This codes for CASSQGNEGYGYTF.

The CDR3, as DNA: TGTGCCAGCAGCTTCCGCAGACTAGACTCGAACACTGAAGCTTTCTTT. Its translation: CASSFRRLDSNTEAFF. The V and J genes are TRBV7-9 and TRBJ1-1; D is ambiguous. Germline V gene data show CDR1 as SEHNR and CDR2 as FQNEAQ (reference sequence). The V end was cut by 3 bases, the J end by 1 base, with 15 bases between. The CDR3 totals 16 residues.

This sequence joins TRBV9 and TRBJ2-7; D uncertain. V was cut by 0 bases and J by 0 bases, with 7 bases left in between. This CDR3 spans 14 amino acids. The V gene's germline CDR1 is SGDLS and CDR2 YYNGEE. The CDR3 reads CASSVGSSSYEQYF. The CDR3 DNA sequence: TGTGCCAGCAGCGTAGGCAGTAGCTCCTACGAGCAGTACTTC.

This sequence joins TRBV11-2 and TRBJ1-5; D is unresolved. CDR1 is SGHAT, CDR2 FQNNGV, per germline. Trimming cost V 1 base and J 4 bases, with 8 bases left between them. CDR3 length: 14 residues. As DNA, the CDR3 is TGTGCCAGCAGCTTAGGTTACGGGAATCAGCCCCAGCATTTT. Protein product: CASSLGYGNQPQHF.

The chain is built from TRBV2 and TRBJ1-2, with D unresolved. This CDR3 spans 15 amino acids. Deletions cut 7 bases from V and 3 bases from J, with 18 bases between. Germline V lookup: CDR1 SNHLY, CDR2 FYNNEI. The CDR3 loop is CASTFRTPIDYGYTF. The DNA for the CDR3 is TGTGCCAGCACCTTCCGCACACCAATTGACTATGGCTACACCTTC.

The CDR3 loop is CASSPDFEEQYF. The CDR3 DNA reads as TGCGCCAGCAGCCCGGACTTCGAAGAGCAGTACTTC. The chain is built from TRBV5-1 and TRBJ2-7, with a weak D call TRBD2 (5 bases). Germline CDR1 is SGHRS and CDR2 is YFSETQ. The CDR3 has 12 residues. V was cut by 4 bases and J by 7 bases, with 12 bases left in between.

V and J are TRBV5-4 and TRBJ2-5; 8 bases match TRBD2. Germline-derived CDR1 and CDR2 are SGHNT and YYREEE (reference sequence). CDR3 length equals 14 residues. Trimming at V came to 0 bases and at J to 5 bases, leaving 3 bases not matched to a gene. CDR3: CASSLAGGVETQYF. Here the CDR3 DNA reads TGTGCCAGCAGCTTGGCCGGGGGGGTCGAGACCCAGTACTTC.

This clone has a single count. The CDR3, as DNA: TGTGCCAGCAGCGTCCGGGGTGGGGACAGGCGCTACCAGCCCCAGCATTTT. Protein sequence: CASSVRGGDRRYQPQHF. This chain joins TRBV5-6 and TRBJ1-5; 8 positions agree with TRBD1. J lost 7 bases, V lost 4 bases, and 16 bases had no gene match. The CDR3 spans 17 residues. In germline, CDR1 is SGHDT, CDR2 YYEEEE.

V is TRBV5-1 and J is TRBJ1-1; unclear D gene. The CDR3 is 15 residues long. Deletions cut 0 bases from V and 4 bases from J, with 13 bases between. Germline V gives CDR1 SGHRS, CDR2 YFSETQ. CDR3 sequence reads: CASSLEVVPGTEAFF. For the CDR3, the DNA is TGCGCCAGCAGCTTGGAGGTAGTCCCCGGCACTGAAGCTTTCTTT.

The sample holds a few counts of this clone. The chain links TRBV6-1 to TRBJ2-7, with D perhaps being TRBD1 or TRBD2 (6 bases each). This CDR3 contains 15 residues. Germline V gene lookup returns CDR1 MNHNS and CDR2 SASEGT. The ends were cut back, 1 base at V and 2 bases at J, with 12 bases in the middle. The CDR3 sequence: CASSEEWGAPYEQYF. The CDR3 DNA follows: TGTGCCAGCAGTGAAGAGTGGGGGGCCCCCTACGAGCAGTACTTC.